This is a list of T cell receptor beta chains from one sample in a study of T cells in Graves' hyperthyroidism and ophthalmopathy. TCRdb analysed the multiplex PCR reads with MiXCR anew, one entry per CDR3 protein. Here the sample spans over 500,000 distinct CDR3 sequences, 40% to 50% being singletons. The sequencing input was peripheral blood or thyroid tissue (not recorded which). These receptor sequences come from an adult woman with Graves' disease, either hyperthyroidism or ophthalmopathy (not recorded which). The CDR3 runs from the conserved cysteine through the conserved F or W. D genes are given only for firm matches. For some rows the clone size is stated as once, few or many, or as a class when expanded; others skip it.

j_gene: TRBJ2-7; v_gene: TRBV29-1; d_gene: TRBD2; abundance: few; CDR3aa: CSVGGSGRYEQYF; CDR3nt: TGCAGCGTAGGTGGTAGCGGGAGGTACGAGCAGTACTTC
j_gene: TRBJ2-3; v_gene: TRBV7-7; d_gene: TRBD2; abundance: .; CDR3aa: CASSLTSSDTQYF; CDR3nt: TGTGCTAGCAGCTTGACTAGCTCAGATACGCAGTATTTT
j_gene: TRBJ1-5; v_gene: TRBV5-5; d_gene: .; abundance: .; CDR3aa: CASSLQVGTSNQPQHF; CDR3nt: TGTGCCAGCAGCTTGCAGGTGGGCACGAGCAATCAGCCCCAGCATTTT
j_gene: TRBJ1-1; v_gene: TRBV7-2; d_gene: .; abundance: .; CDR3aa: CASSSDPLGTEAFF; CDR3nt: TGTGCCAGCAGCTCCGACCCCTTGGGCACTGAAGCTTTCTTT
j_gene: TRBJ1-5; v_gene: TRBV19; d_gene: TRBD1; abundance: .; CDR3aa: CASSRTGFNQPPHF; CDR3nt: TGTGCCAGTAGTCGGACAGGGTTCAATCAGCCCCCGCATTTT
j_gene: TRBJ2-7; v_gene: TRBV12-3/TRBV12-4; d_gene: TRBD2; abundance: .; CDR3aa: CASSLSGSFHEQYF; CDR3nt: TGTGCCAGCAGCCTCAGCGGGAGTTTCCACGAGCAGTACTTC
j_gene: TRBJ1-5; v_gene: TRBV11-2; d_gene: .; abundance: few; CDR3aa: CASSGGSVYSNQPQHF; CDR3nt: TGTGCCAGCAGTGGGGGTTCGGTTTATAGCAATCAGCCCCAGCATTTT
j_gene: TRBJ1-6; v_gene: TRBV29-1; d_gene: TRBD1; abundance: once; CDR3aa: CSTSDREGSPLHF; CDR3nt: TGCAGCACCTCGGACAGGGAAGGTTCACCCCTCCACTTT
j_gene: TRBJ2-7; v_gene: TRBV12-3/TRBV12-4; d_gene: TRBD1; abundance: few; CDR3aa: CASSSRGQPYEQYF; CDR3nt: TGTGCCAGCAGCTCCCGGGGACAGCCCTACGAGCAGTACTTC
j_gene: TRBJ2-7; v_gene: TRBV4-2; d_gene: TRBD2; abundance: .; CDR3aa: CASSQDLAGVSYEQYF; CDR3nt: TGTGCCAGCAGCCAAGACTTAGCGGGAGTCTCCTACGAGCAGTACTTC
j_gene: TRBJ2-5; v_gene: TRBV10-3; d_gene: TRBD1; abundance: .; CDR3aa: CAISESGTGGQETQYF; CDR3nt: TGTGCCATCAGTGAGTCTGGGACAGGGGGCCAAGAGACCCAGTACTTC
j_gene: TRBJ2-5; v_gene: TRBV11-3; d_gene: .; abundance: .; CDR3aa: CASSQTVWDETQYF; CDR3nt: TGTGCCAGCAGCCAGACAGTATGGGACGAGACCCAGTACTTC
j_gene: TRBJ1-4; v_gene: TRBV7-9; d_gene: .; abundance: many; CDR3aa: CASSHPGPSGLFF; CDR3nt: TGTGCCAGCAGCCACCCAGGACCTTCCGGGCTGTTTTTT
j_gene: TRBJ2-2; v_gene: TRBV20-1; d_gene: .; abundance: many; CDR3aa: CSARVDMSGELFF; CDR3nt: TGCAGTGCTAGAGTCGATATGTCCGGGGAGCTGTTTTTT
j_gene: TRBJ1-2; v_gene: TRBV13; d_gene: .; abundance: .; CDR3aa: CASSLDQTWLYGYTF; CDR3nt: TGTGCCAGCAGTTTAGACCAAACATGGCTCTATGGCTACACCTTC
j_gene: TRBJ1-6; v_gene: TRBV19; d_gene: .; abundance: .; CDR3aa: CASSSGGNSPLHF; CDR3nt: TGTGCCAGTAGTTCGGGGGGAAATTCACCCCTCCACTTT
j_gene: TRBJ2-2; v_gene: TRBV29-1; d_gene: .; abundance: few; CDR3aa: CSVEPASDVGELFF; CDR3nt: TGCAGCGTTGAACCAGCTTCGGATGTGGGGGAGCTGTTTTTT
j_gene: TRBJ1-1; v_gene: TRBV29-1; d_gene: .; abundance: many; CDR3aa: CSVGSWFGVDTEAFF; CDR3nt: TGCAGCGTTGGTAGTTGGTTTGGGGTGGACACTGAAGCTTTCTTT
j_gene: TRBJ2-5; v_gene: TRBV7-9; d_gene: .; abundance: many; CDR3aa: CASIMGGQETQYF; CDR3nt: TGTGCCAGCATCATGGGGGGCCAAGAGACCCAGTACTTC
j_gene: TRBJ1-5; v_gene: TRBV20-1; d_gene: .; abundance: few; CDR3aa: CSAPGDGGHQPQHF; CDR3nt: TGCAGTGCTCCAGGGGATGGGGGGCATCAGCCCCAGCATTTT
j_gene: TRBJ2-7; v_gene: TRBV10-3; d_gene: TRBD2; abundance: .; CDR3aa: CAISARAGEPYEQYF; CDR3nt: TGTGCCATCAGTGCGCGAGCGGGAGAGCCATACGAGCAGTACTTC
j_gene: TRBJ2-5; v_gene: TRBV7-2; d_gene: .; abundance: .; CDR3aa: CASSPGAATETQYF; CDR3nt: TGTGCCAGCAGCCCGGGTGCGGCCACAGAGACCCAGTACTTC